This is a list of T cell receptor beta chains from one sample in a study of blood T cell repertoires in COVID-19. The method was immunoSEQ multiplex PCR; TCRdb's version includes in-frame clones alone and lacks a portion of them. The data show approximately 190,000 clones, roughly 84% seen once. The material sequenced was peripheral blood. The receptor source for this set is a middle-aged woman who had recovered from COVID-19. CDR3s include the opening cysteine and the closing phenylalanine or tryptophan. The order of the fields is CDR3 DNA, CDR3 protein, D gene, clone size, J gene, V gene. A D gene is named only where the DNA matches it firmly. Rows give clone size only sometimes, using once, few, many, or a class for an expanded clone.

TGTGCCAGCTCACCACCGGTGGGGGCGATTGGCTACACCTTC	CASSPPVGAIGYTF	NA	NA	TRBJ1-2	TRBV18
TGTGCCAGCTCGCCCGGACTAGCGGGAACTTACAATGAGCAGTTCTTC	CASSPGLAGTYNEQFF	TRBD2	NA	TRBJ2-1	TRBV18
TGTGCCAGCAGTTTGGGGACTAACGGCTCCTACGAGCAGTACTTC	CASSLGTNGSYEQYF	TRBD2	NA	TRBJ2-7	TRBV28
TGCGCCAGCAGCTTGACTAGCCCTACCTACGAGCAGTACTTC	CASSLTSPTYEQYF	NA	NA	TRBJ2-7	TRBV5-1
TGTGCCAGCAGCGCGGGCGGGAGTCCGGTCGAGCAGTACTTC	CASSAGGSPVEQYF	TRBD2	once	TRBJ2-7	TRBV11-3
TGTGCCAGCAGTGCCCGGGGAGGGGAGACCCAGTACTTC	CASSARGGETQYF	TRBD2	NA	TRBJ2-5	TRBV2
TGTGCCAGCAGCTTAGAGGGGGCATACTATGGCTACACCTTC	CASSLEGAYYGYTF	TRBD1	NA	TRBJ1-2	TRBV7-2
TGTGCCACCAGCAGAGATGGGACAGGGGAGAAACCCATATATTTT	CATSRDGTGEKPIYF	TRBD1	once	TRBJ1-3	TRBV15
TGCGCCAGCAGCCAAGATGCGAGCGGGACTCCCTACGAGCAGTACTTC	CASSQDASGTPYEQYF	TRBD2	NA	TRBJ2-7	TRBV4-3
TGTGCCAGCAGCCTCGATACAGGGCTGGGCTACACCTTC	CASSLDTGLGYTF	NA	NA	TRBJ1-2	TRBV7-3
TGTGCCTGGAGTTGGAGTGGGTACGAGCAGTACTTC	CAWSWSGYEQYF	NA	once	TRBJ2-7	TRBV30
TGCGCCAGCAGCCCCTCGGGGAGCGGGAGCTACGAGCAGTACTTC	CASSPSGSGSYEQYF	TRBD2	NA	TRBJ2-7	TRBV5-1
TGTGCCAGCAGCTCTCACTACTCTGGGGCCAACGTCCTGACTTTC	CASSSHYSGANVLTF	NA	NA	TRBJ2-6	TRBV7-2
TGTGCCAGCAGCTTTGGACAGGTTAATGGAAAACTGTTTTTT	CASSFGQVNGKLFF	TRBD1	NA	TRBJ1-4	TRBV7-2
TGTGCCAGTAGTATAGGTCCGGGGGCCTACGAGCAGTACTTC	CASSIGPGAYEQYF	NA	NA	TRBJ2-7	TRBV19
TGTGCCAGCAGTTTGGATGGGGCCCCCCTTAACTATGGCTACACCTTC	CASSLDGAPLNYGYTF	NA	NA	TRBJ1-2	TRBV28
TGTGCCAGCAGCTTAGCGGGAGCAACTTACAATGAGCAGTTCTTC	CASSLAGATYNEQFF	NA	NA	TRBJ2-1	TRBV7-9
TGTGCCAGCAGCTTATTTGGACTAGCGGGAGGGCCGGAAGATACGCAGTATTTT	CASSLFGLAGGPEDTQYF	TRBD2	NA	TRBJ2-3	TRBV7-2
TGTGCCAGCAGTCTAGGGGAGGAAGAGACCCAGTACTTC	CASSLGEEETQYF	NA	NA	TRBJ2-5	TRBV6-4
TGTGCCAGCAGCCCGAGTTGGGCCATGGGGGCCAACGTCCTGACTTTC	CASSPSWAMGANVLTF	NA	NA	TRBJ2-6	TRBV7-3
TGCGCCACCCCGGGACTAGCGGGACATTCCTCGTGCTCTGGGGCCAACGTCCTGACTTTC	CATPGLAGHSSCSGANVLTF	TRBD2	NA	TRBJ2-6	TRBV10-1
TGTGCCAGCAGCCAAGAGGCCAGCGGGAGCACAGATACGCAGTATTTT	CASSQEASGSTDTQYF	NA	NA	TRBJ2-3	TRBV3-1/TRBV3-2
TGTGCCAGCAGCCAGGAATTACAGGGGAGTAGAAACACCATATATTTT	CASSQELQGSRNTIYF	TRBD1	NA	TRBJ1-3	TRBV4-2
TGTGCCAGCACCCGGACAGGGGTCACTGAAGCTTTCTTT	CASTRTGVTEAFF	TRBD1	NA	TRBJ1-1	TRBV6-5
TGTGCCAGCACTGCGACATGGGCAGGGTGGTACGAGCAGTACTTC	CASTATWAGWYEQYF	NA	NA	TRBJ2-7	TRBV6-8
TGTGCCAGCAGCTCGTTATCCCCCGAGGGCTTCGGCACTGAAGCTTTCTTT	CASSSLSPEGFGTEAFF	NA	NA	TRBJ1-1	TRBV11-2
TGTGCCAGCAGCGTTAGATCGACAGGGGACCCCTACAATGAGCAGTTCTTC	CASSVRSTGDPYNEQFF	TRBD1	NA	TRBJ2-1	TRBV9
TGTGCCAGTAGTATTTTAGCGGCGCAGGGGGCTATTCAGTACTTC	CASSILAAQGAIQYF	TRBD1	NA	TRBJ2-4	TRBV19
TGTGCCCGCAGCCGCGGGGGGGGCGGGAGCTCCTACAATGAGCAGTTCTTC	CARSRGGGGSSYNEQFF	TRBD2	NA	TRBJ2-1	TRBV9
TGTGCCAGTAGTATAGTCAGGGGATCCACTGAAGCTTTCTTT	CASSIVRGSTEAFF	NA	NA	TRBJ1-1	TRBV19
TGTGCCAGCAGTAGCCCAGGGGAGGGCTCCTACGAGCAGTACTTC	CASSSPGEGSYEQYF	NA	NA	TRBJ2-7	TRBV28
TGTGCCACCAGTGACCCAATAGCGGGGAATGAGCAGTTCTTC	CATSDPIAGNEQFF	TRBD2	NA	TRBJ2-1	TRBV24-1
TGTGCCAGCAGTGAAGGGCGGATCAGGTTCTTC	CASSEGRIRFF	NA	NA	TRBJ2-1	TRBV2
TGTGCCAGCAGCTTCGAGGGCATTGCGAAAAAACTGTTTTTT	CASSFEGIAKKLFF	NA	NA	TRBJ1-4	TRBV5-5
TGTGCCAGCAGAGGCAGGGTGGACACTGAAGCTTTCTTT	CASRGRVDTEAFF	NA	NA	TRBJ1-1	TRBV6-5
TGTGCCAGCAGCTCCATTAGCGGGAGGGCCGGGGAGCTGTTTTTT	CASSSISGRAGELFF	TRBD2	NA	TRBJ2-2	TRBV7-6
TGTGCCATCAGTGAGTTGGGACAGAACACCGGGGAGCTGTTTTTT	CAISELGQNTGELFF	NA	NA	TRBJ2-2	TRBV10-3
TGCGCCAGCAGCCAAGAGGGGCAGATAGCAGAAAAACTGTTTTTT	CASSQEGQIAEKLFF	NA	NA	TRBJ1-4	TRBV4-1
TGCAGCGTCGGGGGGCTTTCCACCGGGGAGCTGTTTTTT	CSVGGLSTGELFF	NA	NA	TRBJ2-2	TRBV29-1
TGTGCCAGCAGCCCCCAAAGCGGGAGGGCCCCCGATACGCAGTATTTT	CASSPQSGRAPDTQYF	TRBD2	NA	TRBJ2-3	TRBV5-4
TGTGCCAGCAGCTTGGCTGGCAGTCGAAGCACTGAAGCTTTCTTT	CASSLAGSRSTEAFF	NA	NA	TRBJ1-1	TRBV5-5
TGTGCCAGCAGGGCAGGGACATATAACACCGGGGAGCTGTTTTTT	CASRAGTYNTGELFF	NA	NA	TRBJ2-2	TRBV2
TGTGCCAGCAGTCGCGGGACTGGCCAACATACGCAGTATTTT	CASSRGTGQHTQYF	NA	few	TRBJ2-3	TRBV27
TGTGCCAGCAGCGTAGGGGGTAGCGGGTACGAGCAGTACTTC	CASSVGGSGYEQYF	TRBD2	once	TRBJ2-7	TRBV9
TGTGCCAGCAGCCACCGGACTAGCGGCCATTGGGAGCAGTACTTC	CASSHRTSGHWEQYF	TRBD2	NA	TRBJ2-7	TRBV3-1/TRBV3-2
TGTGCCAGCGGCGCCGGGGGAACTAGCACAGATACGCAGTATTTT	CASGAGGTSTDTQYF	NA	once	TRBJ2-3	TRBV6-5
TGTGCCACCAACCAGGGCACAGATACGCAGTATTTT	CATNQGTDTQYF	NA	NA	TRBJ2-3	TRBV15
TGTGCCAGCAGTTACTCACGGTCGGGAACTGAAGCTTTCTTT	CASSYSRSGTEAFF	NA	NA	TRBJ1-1	TRBV6-5
TGCAGTGCTAGTCGTCTAGCGGGAATCACCGACGAGCAGTACTTC	CSASRLAGITDEQYF	TRBD2	NA	TRBJ2-7	TRBV20-1
TGTGCCAGCAGTTACGTTTCAGGGTCCGGGACTGAAGCTTTCTTT	CASSYVSGSGTEAFF	NA	NA	TRBJ1-1	TRBV6-5
TGTGCCAGCAGCTCGGACGGGACTAGCGGGAGGTATGAGCAGTTCTTC	CASSSDGTSGRYEQFF	TRBD2	NA	TRBJ2-1	TRBV7-2
TGTGCCAGTGGGGGGGCTGGTCCCAAAAACATTCAGTACTTC	CASGGAGPKNIQYF	NA	few	TRBJ2-4	TRBV19
TGTGCCAGCAGCCATCCCCGGGTCCTTCCTAATCAGCCCCAGCATTTT	CASSHPRVLPNQPQHF	NA	few	TRBJ1-5	TRBV7-9
TGTGCCAGCAGCCAAGGGCCCCTAGCGGGAGCGGGCGAGCAGTACTTC	CASSQGPLAGAGEQYF	TRBD2	NA	TRBJ2-7	TRBV3-1/TRBV3-2
TGTGCTAGTGGTTTGACACGACCGGGTCTCTCACAAGAGACCCAGTACTTC	CASGLTRPGLSQETQYF	NA	once	TRBJ2-5	TRBV12-5
TGTGCCAGCAGCTTGTCTTCTAGCGGGTTTTCCTACGAGCAGTACTTC	CASSLSSSGFSYEQYF	TRBD2	NA	TRBJ2-7	TRBV5-4
TGTGCCAGCAGTCCCCAGACAGGTTTCGGGGGCTACACCTTC	CASSPQTGFGGYTF	NA	once	TRBJ1-2	TRBV7-8